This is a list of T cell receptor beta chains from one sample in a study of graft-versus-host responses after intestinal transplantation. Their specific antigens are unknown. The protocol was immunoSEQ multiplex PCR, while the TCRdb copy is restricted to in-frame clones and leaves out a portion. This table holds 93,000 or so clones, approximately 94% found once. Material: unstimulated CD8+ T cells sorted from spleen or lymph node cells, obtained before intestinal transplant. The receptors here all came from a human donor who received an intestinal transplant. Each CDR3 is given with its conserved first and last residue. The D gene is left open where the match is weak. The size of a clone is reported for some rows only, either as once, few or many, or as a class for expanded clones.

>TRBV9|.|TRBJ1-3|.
TGTGCCAGCAGCTCCTCCGGGGGGTTTGGAAACACCATATATTTT
CASSSSGGFGNTIYF
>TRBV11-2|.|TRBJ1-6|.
TGTGCCAGCAGCTCTTGGACAGAACCTAATTCACCCCTCCACTTT
CASSSWTEPNSPLHF
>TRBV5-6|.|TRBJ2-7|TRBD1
TGTGCCAGCAGCTTGGGGACAGGGGATGAGCAGTACTTC
CASSLGTGDEQYF
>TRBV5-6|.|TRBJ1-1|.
TGTGCCAGCAGCTTGCTACTGAACACTGAAGCTTTCTTT
CASSLLLNTEAFF
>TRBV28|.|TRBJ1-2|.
TGTGCCAGTCGCCTGGGGGCGGAAGGCTACACCTTC
CASRLGAEGYTF
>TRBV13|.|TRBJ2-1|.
TGTGCCAGCAGCTTCAGTTTAGGGGGGAATGAGCAGTTCTTC
CASSFSLGGNEQFF
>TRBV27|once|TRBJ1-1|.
TGTGCCAGTAATCAGTGGCCTGAAGCTTTCTTT
CASNQWPEAFF
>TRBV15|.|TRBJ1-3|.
TGTGCCACCAGCCTAGATGCAATGGAAGGAAACACCATATATTTT
CATSLDAMEGNTIYF
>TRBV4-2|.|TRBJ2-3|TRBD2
TGTGCCGGCAGCCCCGGTCCTAGCGGGTTTAGCACAGATACGCAGTATTTT
CAGSPGPSGFSTDTQYF
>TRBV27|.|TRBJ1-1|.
TGTGCCAGCAGCCGAGGGGGTTTGAACACTGAAGCTTTCTTT
CASSRGGLNTEAFF
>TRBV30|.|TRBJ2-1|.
TGTGCCTGGAGTGGAGGGGGGGGTTACAATGAGCAGTTCTTC
CAWSGGGGYNEQFF
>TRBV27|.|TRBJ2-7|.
TGTGCCAGCAGTATAGATTGGACAGCCCTTTCCTACGAGCAGTACTTC
CASSIDWTALSYEQYF
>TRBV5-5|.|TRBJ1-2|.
TGTGCCAGTGGGGGCGGGGGCGACGGCTACACCTTC
CASGGGGDGYTF
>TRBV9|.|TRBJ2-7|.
TGTGCCAGCAGCGCCCCGACCTCCTACGAGCAGTACTTC
CASSAPTSYEQYF
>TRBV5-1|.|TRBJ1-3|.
TGCGCCAGCAGCCCATACGACCCGGCTGGAAACACCATATATTTT
CASSPYDPAGNTIYF
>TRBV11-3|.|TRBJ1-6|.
TGTGCCAGCACCGGGGTTTGGGGATCACCCCTCCACTTT
CASTGVWGSPLHF
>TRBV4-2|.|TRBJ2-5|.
TGTGCCAGCAGCCAAGATTCCGGAGAAGAGACCCAGTACTTC
CASSQDSGEETQYF
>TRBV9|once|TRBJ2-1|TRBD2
TGTGCCAGCAGCGACCTAGGCGGGGGGGCCGATGAGCAGTTCTTC
CASSDLGGGADEQFF
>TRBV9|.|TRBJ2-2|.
TGTGCCTCCGGACAGAGTGGGACCGGGGAGCTGTTTTTT
CASGQSGTGELFF
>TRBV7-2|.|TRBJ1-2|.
TGTGCCAGCAGCCTAAACCAGCCCTTGGGACAACGGGGCTACACCTTC
CASSLNQPLGQRGYTF
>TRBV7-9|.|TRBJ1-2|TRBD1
TGTGCCAGCAGCCATACCGGGACAGGGAACGATCTGAACTATGGCTACACCTTC
CASSHTGTGNDLNYGYTF
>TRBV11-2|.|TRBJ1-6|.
TGTGCCAGCAGCTTAGCCACTGTCGGACTCTATAATTCACCCCTCCACTTT
CASSLATVGLYNSPLHF
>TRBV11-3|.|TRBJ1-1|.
TGTGCCAGCAGCTTAGGCCGACAGGCCCCGGTCGGCACTGAAGCTTTCTTT
CASSLGRQAPVGTEAFF
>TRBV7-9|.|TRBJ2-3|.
TGTGCCATCGACCGCGGGGATACGCAGTATTTT
CAIDRGDTQYF
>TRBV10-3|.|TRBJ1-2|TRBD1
TGTGCCATCAGTGACCCCGAGGCAGGGGGACTTCGTAAGGGCTACACCTTC
CAISDPEAGGLRKGYTF
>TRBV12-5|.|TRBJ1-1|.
TGTGCTAGTGGTTCTGGGGTGGGGAGAGGTGAAGCTTTCTTT
CASGSGVGRGEAFF
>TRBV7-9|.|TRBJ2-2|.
TGTGCCCCAGAGGGGATTACGAACACCGGGGAGCTGTTTTTT
CAPEGITNTGELFF
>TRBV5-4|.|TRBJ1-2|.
TGTGCCAGCAGCTTGGGGGACATCTATGGCTACACCTTC
CASSLGDIYGYTF
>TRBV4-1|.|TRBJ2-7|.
TGCGCCAGCAGCCAAGCGGAAAGCAATCCTTCCTACGAGCAGTACTTC
CASSQAESNPSYEQYF
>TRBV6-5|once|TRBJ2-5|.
TGTGCCAGCAGCCCCCTTCCGATGGAGACCCAGTACTTC
CASSPLPMETQYF
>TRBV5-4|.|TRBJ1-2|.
TGTGCCAGCAGCTTGGCCGGAACGGCCATTGGCGGCTACACCTTC
CASSLAGTAIGGYTF
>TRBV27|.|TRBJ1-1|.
TGTGCCAGCAGTTTGGGGACGGGTGAAGCTTTCTTT
CASSLGTGEAFF
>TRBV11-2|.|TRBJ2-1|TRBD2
TGTGCCAGCAGCTTAGGTCTAGCGGGGGGGTATGAGCAGTTCTTC
CASSLGLAGGYEQFF
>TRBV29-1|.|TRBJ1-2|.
TGCAGCGTTGAACCCTCCGGGAGCCTTTATGGCTACACCTTC
CSVEPSGSLYGYTF
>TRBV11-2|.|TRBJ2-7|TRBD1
TGTGCCAGCAGCCTAACCGGGGACAGGGGTTACGAGCAGTACTTC
CASSLTGDRGYEQYF
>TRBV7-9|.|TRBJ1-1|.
TGTGCCAGCAGCTGGAGGGGGGACACTGAAGCTTTCTTT
CASSWRGDTEAFF
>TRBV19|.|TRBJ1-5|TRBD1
TGTGCCAGTAGCCTCGGACAGGCAGACAATCAGCCCCAGCATTTT
CASSLGQADNQPQHF
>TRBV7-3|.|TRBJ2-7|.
TGTGCCAGCAGCCCTTGGGGGCGCGTTTACGAGCAGTACTTC
CASSPWGRVYEQYF
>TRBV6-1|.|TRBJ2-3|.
TGTGCCAGCCACGGGGCCAACACAGATACGCAGTATTTT
CASHGANTDTQYF
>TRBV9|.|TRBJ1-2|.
TGTGCCAGCAGCGTAGCGGGGGGCTATGGCTACACCTTC
CASSVAGGYGYTF
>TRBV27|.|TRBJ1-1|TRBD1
TGTGCCGGACAGGGGCGGGACACTGAAGCTTTCTTT
CAGQGRDTEAFF
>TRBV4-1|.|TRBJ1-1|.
TGCGCCAGCAGCCAAGAGAGAGGCCGGGGGACCACTGAAGCTTTCTTT
CASSQERGRGTTEAFF
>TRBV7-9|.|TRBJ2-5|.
TGTGCCAGCAGCCCGCCTGGGAGAGGAGAGACCCAGTACTTC
CASSPPGRGETQYF
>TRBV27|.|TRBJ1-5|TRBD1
TGTGCCAGCCGACAGGGGGTGAGTAATCAGCCCCAGCATTTT
CASRQGVSNQPQHF
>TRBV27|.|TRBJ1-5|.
TGTGCCAGCAGTCCCCCAGATCAGCCCCAGCATTTT
CASSPPDQPQHF
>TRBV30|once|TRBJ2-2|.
TGTGCCTGGAGTGTAGCAAACACCGGGGAGCTGTTTTTT
CAWSVANTGELFF
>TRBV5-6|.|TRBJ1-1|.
TGTGCCAGCAAGAGGGACCTCGACACTGAAGCTTTCTTT
CASKRDLDTEAFF
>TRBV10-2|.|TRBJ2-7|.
TGCGCCAGCAGCGAAACATACTACGAGCAGTACTTC
CASSETYYEQYF
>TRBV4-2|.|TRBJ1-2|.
TGTGCCAGCAGCCAAGGATCCTCGGGGCAGCTCTATGGCTACACCTTC
CASSQGSSGQLYGYTF
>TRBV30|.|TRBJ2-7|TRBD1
TGTGCCTGGAGGACAGGGGACTACGAGCAGTACTTC
CAWRTGDYEQYF
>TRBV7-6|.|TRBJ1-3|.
TGTGCCAGCAGCTTAGCCCGAGAGGACGCCAACTCTGGAAACACCATATATTTT
CASSLAREDANSGNTIYF
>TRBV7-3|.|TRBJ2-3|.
TGTGCCAGCAGCTTAGGTGGTGCAGATACGCAGTATTTT
CASSLGGADTQYF
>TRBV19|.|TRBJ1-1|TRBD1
TGTGCCAGTAGTATAGATTCTCGGACAGGGCTGGAAGCTTTCTTT
CASSIDSRTGLEAFF